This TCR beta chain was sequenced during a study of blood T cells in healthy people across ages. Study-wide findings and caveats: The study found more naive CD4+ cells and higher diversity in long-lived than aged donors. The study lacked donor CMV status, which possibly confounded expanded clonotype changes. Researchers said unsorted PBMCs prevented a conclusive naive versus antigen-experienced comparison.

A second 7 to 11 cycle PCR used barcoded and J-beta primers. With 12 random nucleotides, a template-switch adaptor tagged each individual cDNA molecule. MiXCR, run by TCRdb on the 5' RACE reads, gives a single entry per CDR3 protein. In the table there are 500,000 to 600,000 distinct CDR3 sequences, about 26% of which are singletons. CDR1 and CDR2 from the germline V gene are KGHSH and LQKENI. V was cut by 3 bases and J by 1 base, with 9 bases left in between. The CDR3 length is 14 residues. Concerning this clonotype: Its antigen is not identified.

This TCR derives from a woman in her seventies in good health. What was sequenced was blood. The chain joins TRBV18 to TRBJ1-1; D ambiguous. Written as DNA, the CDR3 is TGTGCCAGCTCACCGAGACATACGAACACTGAAGCTTTCTTT. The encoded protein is CASSPRHTNTEAFF.